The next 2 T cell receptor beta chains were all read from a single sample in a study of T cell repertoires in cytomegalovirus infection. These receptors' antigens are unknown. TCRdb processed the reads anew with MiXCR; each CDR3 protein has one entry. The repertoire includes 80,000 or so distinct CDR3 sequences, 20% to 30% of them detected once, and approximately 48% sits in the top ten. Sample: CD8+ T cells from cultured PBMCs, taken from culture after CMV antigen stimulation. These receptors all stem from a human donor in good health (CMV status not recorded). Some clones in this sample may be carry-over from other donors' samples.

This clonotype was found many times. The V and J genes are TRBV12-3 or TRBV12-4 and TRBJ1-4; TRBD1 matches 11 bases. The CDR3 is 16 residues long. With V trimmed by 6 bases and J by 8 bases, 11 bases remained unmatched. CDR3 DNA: TGTGCCAGCAGGAAAATACGGGACAGGGGGGAGGAAAAACTGTTTTTT. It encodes CASRKIRDRGEEKLFF.

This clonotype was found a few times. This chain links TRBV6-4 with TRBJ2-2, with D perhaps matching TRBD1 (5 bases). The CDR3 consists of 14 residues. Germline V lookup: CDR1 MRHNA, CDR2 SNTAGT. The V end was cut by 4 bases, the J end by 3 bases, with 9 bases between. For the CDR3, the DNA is TGTGCCAGCAGTGTCAGGGCCCACACCGGGGAGCTGTTTTTT. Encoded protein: CASSVRAHTGELFF.